Listed here are 20 T cell receptor beta chains from one sample, sequenced in a study of graft-versus-host responses after intestinal transplantation. The antigens for these receptors are not known. Some clones are missing from TCRdb's copy, which holds only in-frame ones; the method was immunoSEQ multiplex PCR. The sample records over 100,000 clones, around 94% being singletons. Here the sequenced sample was unstimulated CD8+ T cells sorted from spleen or lymph node cells, taken before transplant. The source is a human donor who was the organ donor for an intestinal transplant.

The chain uses TRBV4-1 and TRBJ2-5; D possibly uses TRBD1 or TRBD2 (5 bases each). The V gene's germline CDR1 is MGHRA and CDR2 YSYEKL. This CDR3 has 15 amino acids. The ends were cut back, 4 bases at V and 4 bases at J, with 16 bases in the middle. The DNA of the CDR3 is TGCGCCAGCAGCCCCCACCCGGGGCCGGGAGAGACCCAGTACTTC. This sequence encodes CASSPHPGPGETQYF.

Notes on this clone: At one boundary the junction diverges from the germline segment, which might be a read error. The same CDR3 is also encoded by other DNA sequences in this sample. V is TRBV2 and J is TRBJ2-6; 10 bases agree with TRBD1. The CDR3 is 18 amino acids. CDR1 is SNHLY and CDR2 is FYNNEI in the germline V gene. CDR3 sequence reads: CASSEPGTGDSGANVLTF. The DNA of the CDR3 is TGTGCCAGCAGTGAGCCCGGGACAGGGGACTCTGGGGCCAACGTCCTGACCTTC.

The table lists this clone with a count of one. The chain uses TRBV30 and TRBJ2-1; 9 nucleotides align to TRBD2. Trimming removed 1 base from V and 9 bases from J; junction bases left unmatched: 4. Germline loops: CDR1 GTSNPN, CDR2 SVGIG (reference sequence). The CDR3 has 13 residues. CDR3 loop: CAWSDLSGSEQFF. The CDR3 coding sequence is TGTGCCTGGAGTGACCTTAGCGGGAGTGAGCAGTTCTTC.

This sequence joins TRBV6-6 and TRBJ1-3; D may be TRBD1 (5 bases). CDR3 length: 16 amino acids. The germline CDR1 and CDR2 sequences are MNHNY and SVGAGI (reference sequence). Trimming stripped 0 bases from V and 4 bases from J, with 13 bases between. This CDR3 reads CASSYSTGEGGNTIYF. CDR3 coding DNA: TGTGCCAGCAGTTACTCGACGGGGGAGGGAGGAAACACCATATATTTT.

The chain has TRBV27 and TRBJ1-5; TRBD1 matches 9 bases. J lost 5 bases, V lost 6 bases, and 8 bases had no gene match. The germline V gene encodes CDR1 MNHEY and CDR2 SMNVEV (reference sequence). CDR3 length equals 15 residues. The CDR3 loop reads CASSLTGTGYQPQHF. The CDR3 bases are TGTGCCAGCAGCCTTACCGGGACAGGGTATCAGCCCCAGCATTTT.

The chain links TRBV27 to TRBJ2-5, with 8 bases fitting TRBD2. The CDR3 length is 15 residues. Germline V gene lookup returns CDR1 MNHEY and CDR2 SMNVEV (reference sequence). The V gene end was trimmed by 5 bases and the J gene end by 2 bases; junction bases not matched to a gene: 7. CDR3 in DNA: TGTGCCAGCAGTGCAAGCGGGGGAAGGCAAGAGACCCAGTACTTC. As protein: CASSASGGRQETQYF.

V gene TRBV5-1 combines with J gene TRBJ1-2; D is ambiguous. Trimming took 3 bases from V and 4 from J, leaving 4 bases between them. CDR3 size: 11 residues. CDR1 is SGHRS and CDR2 is YFSETQ in the germline V gene. The CDR3 is CASSYGYGYTF. The CDR3 nucleotides read TGCGCCAGCAGCTACGGCTATGGCTACACCTTC.

This clone has only one observation. V and J are TRBV19 and TRBJ2-5; D is tentatively TRBD1 or TRBD2 (7 bases each). CDR3 length equals 14 residues. Per the germline V gene, CDR1 is LNHDA and CDR2 is SQIVND (reference sequence). V was cut by 3 bases and J by 4 bases, with 12 bases left in between. CDR3 DNA: TGTGCCAGTAGTATCTTCAGGGGGGGAGAGACCCAGTACTTC. Translation: CASSIFRGGETQYF.

The genes are TRBV18 and TRBJ2-3; perhaps TRBD2 as D (5 bases). V lost 8 bases and J lost 2, with 17 bases in between. The CDR3 totals 15 residues. Germline CDR1 KGHSH, CDR2 LQKENI. Written as DNA, the CDR3 is TGTGCCAGCGCAACCACCCGAGGGAACACAGATACGCAGTATTTT. This sequence encodes CASATTRGNTDTQYF.

The chain joins TRBV4-3 to TRBJ2-5; tentatively, D is TRBD2 (6 bases). The CDR3 extends over 14 amino acids. Germline values: CDR1 LGHNA, CDR2 YSLEER. With 5 bases removed from V and 4 bases from J, the gap between germline ends came to 14 bases. The CDR3 nucleotides read TGCGCCAGCAGCATTACGGGGCGGGGAGAGACCCAGTACTTC. This gives the protein CASSITGRGETQYF.

V is TRBV5-5 and J is TRBJ2-7, with D possibly matching TRBD1 (6 bases). CDR3 length equals 13 residues. Per the germline V gene, CDR1 is SGHKS and CDR2 is YYEKEE (reference sequence). Trimming took off 2 bases at V and 5 bases at J, with 11 bases between the two ends. CDR3 bases: TGTGCCAGCAGCTTTACAGGGAGCCACGAGCAGTACTTC. Encoded protein: CASSFTGSHEQYF.

V gene TRBV6-5 combines with J gene TRBJ1-5, with D perhaps matching TRBD1 (6 bases). CDR3 size: 14 residues. The germline V and J ends were trimmed by 3 bases and 7 bases, with 13 bases remaining between them. The germline gives CDR1 MNHEY, CDR2 SVGAGI. The DNA of the CDR3 is TGTGCCAGCAGTTATTCGGGGGCTTCCCAGCCCCAGCATTTT. Translating gives CASSYSGASQPQHF.

This chain uses TRBV7-6 with TRBJ1-4; D unresolved. V dropped 5 bases and J dropped 8 bases, with 18 bases sitting between them. The germline V gene encodes CDR1 SGHVS and CDR2 FNYEAQ. The CDR3 runs 15 residues. CDR3 protein: CASSPELAGREKLFF. In DNA, the CDR3 is TGTGCCAGCAGCCCCGAGTTGGCCGGTCGCGAAAAACTGTTTTTT. Together with reference TRBV7-6 and TRBJ1-4, the CDR3 gives the full variable domain: GAGVSQSPRYKVTKRGQDVALRCDPISGHVSLYWYRQALGQGPEFLTYFNYEAQQDKSGLPNDRFSAERPEGSISTLTIQRTEQRDSAMYRCASSPELAGREKLFFGSGTQLSVL.

This chain joins TRBV5-8 and TRBJ2-2; 13 nucleotides align to TRBD2. The CDR3 extends over 14 amino acids. Per the germline V gene, CDR1 is SGHTS and CDR2 is YDEGEE. V was pared by 8 bases and J by 5 bases, with 3 bases of the junction left unmatched. The CDR3 loop is CAREGLAGTGELFF. The CDR3 nucleotides are TGTGCCAGGGAGGGACTAGCGGGAACCGGGGAGCTGTTTTTT.

The chain links TRBV30 to TRBJ1-1; TRBD1 matches 9 bases. The J segment lost 1 base and the V segment lost 2 bases, leaving 2 bases of the junction unmatched. CDR3 size: 14 residues. The germline gives CDR1 GTSNPN, CDR2 SVGIG (reference sequence). The DNA for the CDR3 is TGTGCCTGGAGTAGGGACAGGGAGAACACTGAAGCTTTCTTT. Translated: CAWSRDRENTEAFF.

The rearrangement uses TRBV4-2 and TRBJ2-1, with D tentatively TRBD2 (6 bases). Germline V gives CDR1 LGHNA, CDR2 YNFKEQ. This CDR3 is built from 16 residues. V lost 0 bases and J lost 2, with 11 bases in between. This CDR3 is CASSQDRAGTYNEQFF. For the CDR3, the DNA is TGTGCCAGCAGCCAAGATAGGGCGGGGACCTACAATGAGCAGTTCTTC.

This clone occurred once. The rearrangement joins TRBV11-2 to TRBJ2-7; D remains unclear. Trimming took 1 base from V and 4 from J, leaving 5 bases between them. The CDR3 loop spans 12 amino acids. The germline gives CDR1 SGHAT, CDR2 FQNNGV. CDR3 amino acids: CASSLVIYEQYF. CDR3 DNA sequence: TGTGCCAGCAGCTTAGTTATATACGAGCAGTACTTC.

The chain uses TRBV7-9 and TRBJ1-1; D possibly corresponds to TRBD1 (5 bases). The V end was cut by 5 bases, the J end by 4 bases, with 17 bases between. The CDR3 sequence is 15 residues long. CDR1 SEHNR and CDR2 FQNEAQ come from the germline V gene (reference sequence). The CDR3 is CASSPWGGVGTEAFF. The CDR3 bases are TGTGCCAGCAGCCCCTGGGGGGGAGTGGGCACTGAAGCTTTCTTT.

V usage is TRBV29-1 and J usage is TRBJ1-2; 8 nucleotides agree with TRBD1. The trim removed 6 bases at V and 4 bases at J, leaving 16 bases unmatched. The CDR3 sequence is 16 residues long. Germline CDR1 reads SQVTM; CDR2 reads ANQGSEA. Here the CDR3 reads CSVPRQGQITTYGYTF. CDR3 nucleotides: TGCAGCGTCCCTAGACAGGGGCAAATTACGACCTATGGCTACACCTTC.

This sequence joins TRBV7-9 and TRBJ2-1; TRBD1 matches 7 bases. The CDR3 extends over 15 amino acids. In germline, CDR1 is SEHNR, CDR2 FQNEAQ (reference sequence). The V gene end was trimmed by 5 bases and the J gene end by 5 bases; junction bases not matched to a gene: 9. In nucleotides, the CDR3 is TGTGCCAGCAGCCCGACAGGGAGAAACGACAATGAGCAGTTCTTC. It specifies CASSPTGRNDNEQFF.